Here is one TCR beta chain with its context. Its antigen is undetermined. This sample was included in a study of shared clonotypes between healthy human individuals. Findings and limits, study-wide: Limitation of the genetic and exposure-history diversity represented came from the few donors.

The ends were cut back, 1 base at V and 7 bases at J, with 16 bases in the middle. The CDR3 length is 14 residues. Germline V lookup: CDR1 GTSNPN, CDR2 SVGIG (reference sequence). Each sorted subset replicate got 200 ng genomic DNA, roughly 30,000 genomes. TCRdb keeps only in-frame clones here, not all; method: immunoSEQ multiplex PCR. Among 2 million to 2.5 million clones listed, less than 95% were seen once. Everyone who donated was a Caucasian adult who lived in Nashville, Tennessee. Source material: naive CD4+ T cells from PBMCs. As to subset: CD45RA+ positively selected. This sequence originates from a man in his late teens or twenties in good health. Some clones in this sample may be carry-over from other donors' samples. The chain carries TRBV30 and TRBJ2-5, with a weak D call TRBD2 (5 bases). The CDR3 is CAWSGEPIGGTQYF. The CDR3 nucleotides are TGTGCCTGGAGTGGGGAACCAATCGGAGGGACCCAGTACTTC.